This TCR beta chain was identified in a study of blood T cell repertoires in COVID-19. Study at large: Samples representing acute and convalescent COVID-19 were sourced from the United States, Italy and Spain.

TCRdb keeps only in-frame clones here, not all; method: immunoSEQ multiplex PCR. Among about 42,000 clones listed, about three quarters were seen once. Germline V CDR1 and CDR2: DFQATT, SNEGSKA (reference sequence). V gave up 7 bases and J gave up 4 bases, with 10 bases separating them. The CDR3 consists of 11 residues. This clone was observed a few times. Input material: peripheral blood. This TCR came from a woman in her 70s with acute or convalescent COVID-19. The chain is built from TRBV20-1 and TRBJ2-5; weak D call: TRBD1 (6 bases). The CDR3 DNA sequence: TGCAGTGAGGGGGTAGGAGAGACCCAGTACTTC. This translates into CSEGVGETQYF.